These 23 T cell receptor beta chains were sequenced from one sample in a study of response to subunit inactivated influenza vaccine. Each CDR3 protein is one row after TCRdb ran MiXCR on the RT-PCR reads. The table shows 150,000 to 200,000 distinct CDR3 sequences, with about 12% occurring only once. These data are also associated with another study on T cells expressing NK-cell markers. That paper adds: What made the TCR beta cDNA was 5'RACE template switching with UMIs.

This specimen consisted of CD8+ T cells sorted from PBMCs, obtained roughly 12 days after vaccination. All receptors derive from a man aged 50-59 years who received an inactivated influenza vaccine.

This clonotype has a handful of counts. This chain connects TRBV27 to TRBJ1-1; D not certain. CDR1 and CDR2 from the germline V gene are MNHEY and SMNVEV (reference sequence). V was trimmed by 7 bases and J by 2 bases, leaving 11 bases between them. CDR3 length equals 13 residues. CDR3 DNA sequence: TGTGCCAGCATGCGACTCTATAACACTGAAGCTTTCTTT. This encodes CASMRLYNTEAFF.

The CDR3 spells CATGEFSEAFF. The CDR3 DNA follows: TGTGCCACCGGTGAGTTCAGTGAAGCTTTCTTT. This chain links TRBV18 with TRBJ1-1; no reliable D call. Trimming removed 10 bases from V and 7 bases from J, with 13 bases in between. Germline CDR1 is KGHSH and CDR2 is LQKENI. This CDR3 has 11 amino acids.

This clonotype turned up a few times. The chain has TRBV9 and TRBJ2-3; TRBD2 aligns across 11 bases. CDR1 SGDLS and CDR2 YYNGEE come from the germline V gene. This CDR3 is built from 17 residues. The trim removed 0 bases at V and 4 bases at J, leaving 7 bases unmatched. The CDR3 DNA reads TGTGCCAGCAGCGTAGAAATAGCGGGAGGGAAAGCAGATACGCAGTATTTT. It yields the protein CASSVEIAGGKADTQYF. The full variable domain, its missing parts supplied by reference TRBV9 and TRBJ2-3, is DSGVTQTPKHLITATGQRVTLRCSPRSGDLSVYWYQQSLDQGLQFLIQYYNGEERAKGNILERFSAQQFPDLHSELNLSSLELGDSALYFCASSVEIAGGKADTQYFGPGTRLTVL.

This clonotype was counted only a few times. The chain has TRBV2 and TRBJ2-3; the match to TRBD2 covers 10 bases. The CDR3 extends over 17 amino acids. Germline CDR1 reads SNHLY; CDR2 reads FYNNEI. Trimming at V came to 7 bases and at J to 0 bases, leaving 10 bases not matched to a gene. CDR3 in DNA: TGTGCCAGCAAGCACCCAACTAGCGGGGCTAGCACAGATACGCAGTATTTT. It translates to CASKHPTSGASTDTQYF. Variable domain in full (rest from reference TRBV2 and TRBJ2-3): EPEVTQTPSHQVTQMGQEVILRCVPISNHLYFYWYRQILGQKVEFLVSFYNNEISEKSEIFDDQFSVERPDGSNFTLKIRSTKLEDSAMYFCASKHPTSGASTDTQYFGPGTRLTVL.

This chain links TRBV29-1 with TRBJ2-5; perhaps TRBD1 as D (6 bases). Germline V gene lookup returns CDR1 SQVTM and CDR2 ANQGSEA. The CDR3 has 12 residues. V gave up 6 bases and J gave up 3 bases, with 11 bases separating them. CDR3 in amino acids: CSVENREETQYF. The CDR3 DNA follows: TGCAGCGTCGAAAACAGGGAAGAGACCCAGTACTTC.

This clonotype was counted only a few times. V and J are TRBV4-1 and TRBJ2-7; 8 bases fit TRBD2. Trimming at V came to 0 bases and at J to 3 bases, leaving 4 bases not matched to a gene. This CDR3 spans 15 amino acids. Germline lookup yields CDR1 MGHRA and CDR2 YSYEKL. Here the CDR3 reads CASSQDQAGVYEQYF. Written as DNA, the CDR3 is TGCGCCAGCAGCCAAGATCAAGCGGGAGTCTACGAGCAGTACTTC.

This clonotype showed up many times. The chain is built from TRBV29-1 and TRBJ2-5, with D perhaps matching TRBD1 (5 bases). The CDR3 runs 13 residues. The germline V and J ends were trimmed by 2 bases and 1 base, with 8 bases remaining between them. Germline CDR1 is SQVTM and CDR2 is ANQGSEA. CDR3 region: CSVENRLQETQYF. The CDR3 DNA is TGCAGCGTTGAAAACAGGCTCCAAGAGACCCAGTACTTC.

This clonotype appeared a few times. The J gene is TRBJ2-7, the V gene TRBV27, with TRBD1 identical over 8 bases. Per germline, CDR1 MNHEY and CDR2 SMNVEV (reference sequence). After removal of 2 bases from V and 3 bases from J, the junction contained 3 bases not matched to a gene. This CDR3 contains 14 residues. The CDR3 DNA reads TGTGCCAGCAGTTTAGCCGGGACAGGCTACGAGCAGTACTTC. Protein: CASSLAGTGYEQYF.

The CDR3 loop reads CASSPGQNNEKLFF. The CDR3 DNA reads TGTGCCAGCAGCCCGGGACAGAATAATGAAAAACTGTTTTTT. This chain joins TRBV5-6 and TRBJ1-4, with 7 bases that match TRBD1. The ends lost 4 bases at V and 4 bases at J; junction bases unmatched: 4. The CDR3 length is 14 residues. Germline V CDR1 and CDR2: SGHDT, YYEEEE.

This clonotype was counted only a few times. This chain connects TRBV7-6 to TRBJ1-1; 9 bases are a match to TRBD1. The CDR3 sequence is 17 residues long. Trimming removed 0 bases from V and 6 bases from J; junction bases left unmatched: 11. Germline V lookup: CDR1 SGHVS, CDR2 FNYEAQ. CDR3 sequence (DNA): TGTGCCAGCAGCTTAGCTACGGGACAGGGTCTAAGCGCTGAAGCTTTCTTT. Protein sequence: CASSLATGQGLSAEAFF.

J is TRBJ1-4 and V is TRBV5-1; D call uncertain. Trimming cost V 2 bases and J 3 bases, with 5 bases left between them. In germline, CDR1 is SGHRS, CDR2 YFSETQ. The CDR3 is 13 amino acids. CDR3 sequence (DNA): TGCGCCAGCAGCTTACGGCCTAATGAAAAACTGTTTTTT. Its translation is CASSLRPNEKLFF.

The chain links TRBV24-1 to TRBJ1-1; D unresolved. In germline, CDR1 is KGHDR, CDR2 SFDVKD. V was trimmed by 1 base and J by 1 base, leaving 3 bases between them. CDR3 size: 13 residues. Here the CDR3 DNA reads TGTGCCACCAGTGATTTCGGGAACACTGAAGCTTTCTTT. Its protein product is CATSDFGNTEAFF.

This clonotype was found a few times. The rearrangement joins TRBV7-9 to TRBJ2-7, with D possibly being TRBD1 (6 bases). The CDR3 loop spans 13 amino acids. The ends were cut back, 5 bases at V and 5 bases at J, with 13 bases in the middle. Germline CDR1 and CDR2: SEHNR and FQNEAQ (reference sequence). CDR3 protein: CASSPSGAHEQYF. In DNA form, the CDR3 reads TGTGCCAGCAGCCCCTCAGGGGCCCACGAGCAGTACTTC.

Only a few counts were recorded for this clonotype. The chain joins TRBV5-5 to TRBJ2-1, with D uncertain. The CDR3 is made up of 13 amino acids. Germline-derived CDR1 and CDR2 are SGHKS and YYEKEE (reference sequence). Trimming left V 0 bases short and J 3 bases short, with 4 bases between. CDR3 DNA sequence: TGTGCCAGCAGCTTGGGCAACTACAATGAGCAGTTCTTC. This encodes CASSLGNYNEQFF.

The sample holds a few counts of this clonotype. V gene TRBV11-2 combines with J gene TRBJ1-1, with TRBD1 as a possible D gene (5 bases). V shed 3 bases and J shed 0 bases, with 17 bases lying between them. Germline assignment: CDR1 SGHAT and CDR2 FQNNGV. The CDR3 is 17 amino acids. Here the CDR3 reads CASSFLSYGGMNTEAFF. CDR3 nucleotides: TGTGCCAGCAGCTTTCTAAGTTACGGGGGAATGAACACTGAAGCTTTCTTT. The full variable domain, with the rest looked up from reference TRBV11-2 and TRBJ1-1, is EAGVAQSPRYKIIEKRQSVAFWCNPISGHATLYWYQQILGQGPKLLIQFQNNGVVDDSQLPKDRFSAERLKGVDSTLKIQPAKLEDSAVYLCASSFLSYGGMNTEAFFGQGTRLTVV.

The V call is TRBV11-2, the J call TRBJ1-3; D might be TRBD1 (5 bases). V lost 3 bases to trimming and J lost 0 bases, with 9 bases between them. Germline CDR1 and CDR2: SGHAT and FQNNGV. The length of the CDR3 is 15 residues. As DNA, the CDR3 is TGTGCCAGCAGCTTGGGACCGAGCTCTGGAAACACCATATATTTT. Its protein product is CASSLGPSSGNTIYF.

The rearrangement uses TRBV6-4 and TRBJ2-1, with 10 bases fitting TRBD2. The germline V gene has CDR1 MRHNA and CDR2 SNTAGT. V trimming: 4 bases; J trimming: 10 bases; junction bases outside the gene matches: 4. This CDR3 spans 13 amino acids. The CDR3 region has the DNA TGTGCCAGCAGTGTTCTAGCGGGGGACGAGCAGTTCTTC. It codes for CASSVLAGDEQFF.

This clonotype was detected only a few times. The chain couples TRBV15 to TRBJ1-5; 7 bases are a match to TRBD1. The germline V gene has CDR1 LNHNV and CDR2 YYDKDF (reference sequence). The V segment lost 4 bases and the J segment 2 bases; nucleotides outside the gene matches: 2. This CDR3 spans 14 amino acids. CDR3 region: CATSTDRGNQPQHF. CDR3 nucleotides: TGTGCCACCAGCACCGACAGGGGCAATCAGCCCCAGCATTTT.

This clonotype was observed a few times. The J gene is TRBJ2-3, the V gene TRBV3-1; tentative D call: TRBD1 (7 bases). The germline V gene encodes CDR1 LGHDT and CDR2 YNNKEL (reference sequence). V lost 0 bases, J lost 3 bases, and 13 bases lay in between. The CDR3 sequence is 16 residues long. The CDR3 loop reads CASSQDSPGGTDTQYF. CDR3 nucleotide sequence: TGTGCCAGCAGCCAAGATAGTCCAGGGGGGACAGATACGCAGTATTTT.

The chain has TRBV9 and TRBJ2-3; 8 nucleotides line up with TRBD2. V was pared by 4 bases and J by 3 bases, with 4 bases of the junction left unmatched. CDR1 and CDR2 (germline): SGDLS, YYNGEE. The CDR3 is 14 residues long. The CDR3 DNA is TGTGCCAGCAGCTTTAGCGGGGTGACAGATACGCAGTATTTT. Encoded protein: CASSFSGVTDTQYF.

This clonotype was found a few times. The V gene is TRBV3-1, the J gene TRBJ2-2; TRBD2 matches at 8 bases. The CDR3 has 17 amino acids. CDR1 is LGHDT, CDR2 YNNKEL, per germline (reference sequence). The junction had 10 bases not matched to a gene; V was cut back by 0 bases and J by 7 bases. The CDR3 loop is CASSQDFGGGPLGELFF. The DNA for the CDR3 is TGTGCCAGCAGCCAAGATTTCGGGGGGGGGCCTCTCGGGGAGCTGTTTTTT.

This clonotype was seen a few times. CDR3 in amino acids: CASSQEASLQETQYF. The CDR3 coding sequence is TGCGCCAGCAGCCAAGAGGCTAGCCTCCAAGAGACCCAGTACTTC. The chain uses TRBV4-3 and TRBJ2-5, with D possibly being TRBD2 (5 bases). The germline gives CDR1 LGHNA, CDR2 YSLEER. The germline V and J ends were trimmed by 0 bases and 1 base, with 9 bases remaining between them. The CDR3 has 15 residues.

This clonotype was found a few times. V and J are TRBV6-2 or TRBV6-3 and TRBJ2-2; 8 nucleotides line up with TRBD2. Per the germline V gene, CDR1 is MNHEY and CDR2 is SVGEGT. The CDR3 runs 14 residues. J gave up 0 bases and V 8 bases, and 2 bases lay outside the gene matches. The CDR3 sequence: CASLGLANTGELFF. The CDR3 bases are TGTGCCAGCCTGGGACTAGCGAACACCGGGGAGCTGTTTTTT.